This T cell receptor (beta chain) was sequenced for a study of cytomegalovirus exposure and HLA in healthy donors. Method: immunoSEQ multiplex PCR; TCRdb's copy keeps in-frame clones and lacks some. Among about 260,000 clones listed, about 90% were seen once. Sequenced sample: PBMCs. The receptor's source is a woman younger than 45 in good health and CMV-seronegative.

CDR3: CASGRASNYGYTF. The DNA of the CDR3 is TGTGCCAGCGGCAGGGCATCTAACTATGGCTACACCTTC. V is TRBV6-5 and J is TRBJ1-2; perhaps TRBD1 as D (5 bases). Between the trimmed V and J ends, which lost 8 bases and 0 bases, there was a span of 10 bases. The length of the CDR3 is 13 residues. CDR1 MNHEY and CDR2 SVGAGI come from the germline V gene.